The TCR beta chain under discussion was sequenced for a study of T cells after yellow fever vaccination. TCRdb re-analysed the 5' RACE reads in MiXCR, keeping a single row per CDR3 protein. The sample has just under 600,000 distinct CDR3 sequences; approximately 15% are singletons. This CDR3 contains 17 residues. Germline lookup yields CDR1 SGHVS and CDR2 FQNEAQ. With 5 bases removed from V and 3 bases from J, the gap between germline ends came to 23 bases. The chain carries TRBV7-8 and TRBJ2-7; the D gene is possibly TRBD2 (8 bases). The receptor's source is a man between 25 and 39 years old who received the YFV17D yellow fever vaccine. Sample: PBMCs, taken on the day of the yellow fever booster vaccination. As DNA, the CDR3 is TGTGCCAGCAGCGAAATTCGGGGGGGGACAGTCAACTACGAGCAGTACTTC. Protein: CASSEIRGGTVNYEQYF. The full variable domain, with the rest looked up from reference TRBV7-8 and TRBJ2-7, is GAGVSQSPRYKVAKRGQDVALRCDPISGHVSLFWYQQALGQGPEFLTYFQNEAQLDKSGLPSDRFFAERPEGSVSTLKIQRTQQEDSAVYLCASSEIRGGTVNYEQYFGPGTRLTVT.